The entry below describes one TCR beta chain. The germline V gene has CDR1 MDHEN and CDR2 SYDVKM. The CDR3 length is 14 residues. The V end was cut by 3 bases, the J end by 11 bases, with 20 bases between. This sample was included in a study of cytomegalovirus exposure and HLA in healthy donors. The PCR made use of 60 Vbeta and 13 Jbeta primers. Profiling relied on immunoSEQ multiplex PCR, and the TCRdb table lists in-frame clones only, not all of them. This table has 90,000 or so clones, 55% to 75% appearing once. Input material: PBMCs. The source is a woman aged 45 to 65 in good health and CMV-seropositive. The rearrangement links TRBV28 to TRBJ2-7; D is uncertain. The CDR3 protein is CASSLSVGSRSEYF. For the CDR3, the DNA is TGTGCCAGCAGTTTGTCGGTCGGGTCCCGTTCGGAGTACTTC.